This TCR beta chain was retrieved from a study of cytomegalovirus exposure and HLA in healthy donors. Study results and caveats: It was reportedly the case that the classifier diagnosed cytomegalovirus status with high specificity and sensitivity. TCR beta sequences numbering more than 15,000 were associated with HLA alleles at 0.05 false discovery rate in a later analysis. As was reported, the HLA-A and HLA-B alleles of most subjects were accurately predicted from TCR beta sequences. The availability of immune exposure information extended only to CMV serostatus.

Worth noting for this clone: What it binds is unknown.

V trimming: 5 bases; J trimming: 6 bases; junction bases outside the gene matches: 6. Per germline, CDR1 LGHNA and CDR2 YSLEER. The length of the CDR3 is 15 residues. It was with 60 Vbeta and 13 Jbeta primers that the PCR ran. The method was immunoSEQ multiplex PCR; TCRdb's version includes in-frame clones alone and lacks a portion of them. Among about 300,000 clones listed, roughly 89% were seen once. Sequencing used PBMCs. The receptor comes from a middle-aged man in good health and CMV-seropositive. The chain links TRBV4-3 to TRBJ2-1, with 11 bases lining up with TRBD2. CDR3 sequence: CASSSLAGDGNEQFF. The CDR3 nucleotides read TGCGCCAGCAGCTCACTAGCGGGAGACGGCAATGAGCAGTTCTTC.